The 25 T cell receptor beta chains in this list originate from one sample, sequenced in a study of cytomegalovirus exposure and HLA in healthy donors. The PCR employed 60 Vbeta primers together with 13 Jbeta primers. The assay was immunoSEQ multiplex PCR, and TCRdb's table has in-frame clones only and misses some. Here the sample spans 150,000 or so clones, about three quarters being singletons. Material for sequencing was PBMCs. These receptors all come from a woman aged 40-49 years in good health and CMV-seronegative.

This sequence joins TRBV30 and TRBJ1-2; 7 bases match TRBD1. The V segment lost 3 bases and the J segment 4 bases; nucleotides outside the gene matches: 8. CDR3 length equals 14 residues. Germline CDR1 GTSNPN, CDR2 SVGIG (reference sequence). The CDR3 DNA is TGTGCCTGGAGCACTTGGACAGGTTCCTATGGCTACACCTTC. Protein product: CAWSTWTGSYGYTF.

This clone appeared a few times. This sequence joins TRBV6-1 and TRBJ2-1, with 7 positions matching TRBD1. The V segment lost 4 bases and the J segment 7 bases; nucleotides outside the gene matches: 7. Germline CDR1 MNHNS, CDR2 SASEGT. CDR3 length: 14 residues. The CDR3 loop reads CASSVDRVKNEQFF. The CDR3 region has the DNA TGTGCCAGCAGTGTAGACAGGGTAAAGAATGAGCAGTTCTTC.

The chain employs TRBV10-3 and TRBJ2-3, with TRBD1 matching over 9 bases. This CDR3 has 15 amino acids. Germline V gene lookup returns CDR1 ENHRY and CDR2 SYGVKD. Trimming at V came to 6 bases and at J to 4 bases, leaving 8 bases not matched to a gene. CDR3 nucleotide sequence: TGTGCCATCAGGGGACCGGGACAGGGATCAGATACGCAGTATTTT. Its protein is CAIRGPGQGSDTQYF.

This clone has more than one count but fewer than ten. The chain employs TRBV2 and TRBJ2-5; maybe TRBD1 (7 bases). Trimming pared 8 bases from V and 5 bases from J, leaving 21 bases between. The CDR3 is made up of 15 amino acids. Germline V gene data show CDR1 as SNHLY and CDR2 as FYNNEI. The CDR3 nucleotides read TGTGCCAGCTCCCGAACTGGGCAGGGGGGTGAGACCCAGTACTTC. Amino acids: CASSRTGQGGETQYF.

The gene calls are TRBV19 and TRBJ2-7, with D unclear. V lost 3 bases, J lost 0 bases, and 6 bases lay in between. Germline CDR1 and CDR2: LNHDA and SQIVND (reference sequence). The CDR3 has 13 residues. The CDR3 sequence is CASSMPSSYEQYF. In nucleotides, the CDR3 is TGTGCCAGTAGTATGCCGAGCTCCTACGAGCAGTACTTC. The whole variable domain, remainder taken from reference TRBV19 and TRBJ2-7, is DGGITQSPKYLFRKEGQNVTLSCEQNLNHDAMYWYRQDPGQGLRLIYYSQIVNDFQKGDIAEGYSVSREKKESFPLTVTSAQKNPTAFYLCASSMPSSYEQYFGPGTRLTVT.

The chain has TRBV28 and TRBJ1-5; 9 bases line up with TRBD1. J was trimmed by 5 bases and V by 11 bases; bases with no gene match: 7. The CDR3 contains 13 residues. Germline CDR1 is MDHEN and CDR2 is SYDVKM. The CDR3 DNA reads TGTGCCCTCCGACAGGGGGTAGATCAGCCCCAGCATTTT. Translation gives CALRQGVDQPQHF.

The rearrangement links TRBV5-1 to TRBJ1-2; 9 positions match TRBD1. Trimming took 5 bases from V and 0 from J; bases not matched to a gene: 8. The CDR3 has 16 residues. Per germline, CDR1 SGHRS and CDR2 YFSETQ. CDR3 region: CASSSGQGRPNYGYTF. The DNA of the CDR3 is TGCGCCAGCAGTTCGGGACAGGGACGTCCTAACTATGGCTACACCTTC.

The chain links TRBV5-1 to TRBJ2-7, with TRBD1 as a possible D gene (6 bases). V was shortened by 5 bases and J by 1 base, with 16 bases between the two germline ends. This CDR3 region has 15 residues. The germline gives CDR1 SGHRS, CDR2 YFSETQ. The CDR3 DNA reads TGCGCCAGCAGGTCACTCCCGGACAGATCCTACGAGCAGTACTTC. Translation gives CASRSLPDRSYEQYF.

This clone was detected once. This chain links TRBV7-9 with TRBJ2-1; D is possibly TRBD2 (6 bases). Germline CDR1 and CDR2: SEHNR and FQNEAQ (reference sequence). The CDR3 sequence is 15 residues long. V dropped 7 bases and J dropped 0 bases, with 13 bases sitting between them. Written as DNA, the CDR3 is TGTGCCAGCAACTTGCGGGGTAACTCCTACAATGAGCAGTTCTTC. It yields the protein CASNLRGNSYNEQFF.

The V gene is TRBV13, the J gene TRBJ2-6, with 7 bases aligning to TRBD1. V was clipped by 7 bases and J by 1 base; unmatched bases: 10. CDR1 and CDR2 (germline): PRHDT, FYEKMQ (reference sequence). The CDR3 runs to 17 residues. The CDR3 here is CASTRQGSVSGANVLTF. CDR3 bases: TGTGCCAGCACCCGACAGGGAAGTGTATCTGGGGCCAACGTCCTGACTTTC.

CDR3 coding DNA: TGTGCCTGGCGCTCGTCGGGACTAGAGGGCAATGAGCAGTTCTTC. This sequence encodes CAWRSSGLEGNEQFF. The chain links TRBV30 to TRBJ2-1; 8 nucleotides match TRBD2. This CDR3 contains 15 residues. Germline V gene sequence: CDR1 GTSNPN, CDR2 SVGIG (reference sequence). The trim removed 5 bases at V and 6 bases at J, leaving 12 bases unmatched.

The chain couples TRBV19 to TRBJ1-1, with D unclear. Germline lookup yields CDR1 LNHDA and CDR2 SQIVND (reference sequence). CDR3 size: 13 residues. Trimming took 7 bases from V and 4 from J, leaving 13 bases between them. The CDR3 protein is CASNSHAGTEAFF. CDR3 DNA: TGTGCCAGTAACTCGCACGCCGGCACTGAAGCTTTCTTT.

The J gene is TRBJ1-1, the V gene TRBV6-1; tentatively, D is TRBD1 (5 bases). Germline V gene sequence: CDR1 MNHNS, CDR2 SASEGT. The CDR3 contains 15 residues. Trimming left V 6 bases short and J 1 base short, with 15 bases between. The CDR3 bases are TGTGCCAGCAGAGGGGAACCGAGTCAGAACACTGAAGCTTTCTTT. Translation gives CASRGEPSQNTEAFF.

The V gene is TRBV7-9, the J gene TRBJ1-1; 11 bases agree with TRBD1. Germline V lookup: CDR1 SEHNR, CDR2 FQNEAQ (reference sequence). J gave up 4 bases and V 2 bases, and 6 bases lay outside the gene matches. This CDR3 is 16 amino acids long. The CDR3 DNA follows: TGTGCCAGCAGCTTACCCCCGGGACAGGGGGTCACTGAAGCTTTCTTT. It yields the protein CASSLPPGQGVTEAFF.

The J gene is TRBJ2-6, the V gene TRBV27; 9 positions match TRBD1. The germline V gene has CDR1 MNHEY and CDR2 SMNVEV (reference sequence). V shed 5 bases and J 1 base; nucleotides not matched to a gene: 9. The CDR3 loop spans 18 amino acids. This chain's CDR3 is CASSPWTGAYSGANVLTF. The CDR3 DNA reads as TGTGCCAGCAGTCCGTGGACAGGGGCGTATTCTGGGGCCAACGTCCTGACTTTC.

The rearrangement uses TRBV29-1 and TRBJ2-2, with 11 bases lining up with TRBD1. Germline loops: CDR1 SQVTM, CDR2 ANQGSEA. The CDR3 loop spans 15 amino acids. V lost 1 base and J lost 6; bases outside the gene matches: 4. The CDR3 protein is CSVEGKGQGAGELFF. The CDR3 nucleotides are TGCAGCGTTGAAGGGAAGGGACAGGGGGCCGGGGAGCTGTTTTTT.

The V and J genes are TRBV29-1 and TRBJ2-5; perhaps TRBD2 as D (6 bases). The CDR3 consists of 12 residues. The germline gives CDR1 SQVTM, CDR2 ANQGSEA. Trimming removed 4 bases at V and 5 bases at J, with 11 bases between. CDR3 region: CSVASGRETQYF. CDR3 nucleotide sequence: TGCAGCGTTGCGTCGGGGAGGGAGACCCAGTACTTC.

The gene calls are TRBV5-8 and TRBJ1-2; 10 bases agree with TRBD1. Germline trimming cut 4 bases from V and 7 bases from J; bases unmatched to any gene: 4. Germline V CDR1 and CDR2: SGHTS, YDEGEE. The CDR3 covers 13 residues. This chain's CDR3 is CASSRRQGAGYTF. CDR3 DNA: TGTGCCAGCAGCAGACGACAGGGGGCTGGCTACACCTTC.

In nucleotides, the CDR3 is TGTGCCAGCAGTTACGAGGTCCGGGACAGGGTCTACGAGCAGTACTTC. This codes for CASSYEVRDRVYEQYF. The V gene is TRBV6-5, the J gene TRBJ2-7; 9 nucleotides agree with TRBD1. The germline V gene has CDR1 MNHEY and CDR2 SVGAGI. V shed 2 bases, J shed 3 bases, and the junction held 8 bases outside the gene matches. CDR3 length: 16 residues.

The V and J genes are TRBV6-5 and TRBJ2-5; weak D call: TRBD1 (6 bases). Trimming cost V 6 bases and J 9 bases, with 20 bases left between them. The CDR3 covers 14 residues. Germline CDR1 is MNHEY and CDR2 is SVGAGI. Here the CDR3 reads CASSQPGTSRAQYF. In nucleotides, the CDR3 is TGTGCCAGCAGCCAACCGGGGACATCCAGGGCCCAGTACTTC.

The sample holds one count of this clone. The chain is built from TRBV5-1 and TRBJ1-1; maybe TRBD1 (5 bases). Trimming left V 3 bases short and J 1 base short, with 13 bases between. Germline V gives CDR1 SGHRS, CDR2 YFSETQ. The CDR3 totals 15 residues. DNA for the CDR3: TGCGCCAGCAGCTCCCTTACCGGGGGGAACACTGAAGCTTTCTTT. This gives the protein CASSSLTGGNTEAFF.

The chain recombines TRBV5-6 with TRBJ2-7; a possible D gene is TRBD1 (6 bases). Trimming took 4 bases from V and 3 from J, leaving 14 bases between them. The length of the CDR3 is 14 residues. From germline, CDR1 is SGHDT and CDR2 YYEEEE. The CDR3 DNA follows: TGTGCCAGCAGCCCGGGGATGGACAGCTACGAGCAGTACTTC. Translation: CASSPGMDSYEQYF.

CDR3 DNA sequence: TGTGCCAGCAGCTTGGCAGGGGAGGGTGGCTACACCTTC. Amino acids: CASSLAGEGGYTF. The chain links TRBV5-6 to TRBJ1-2; D is possibly TRBD1 (6 bases). The CDR3 runs 13 residues. CDR1 and CDR2 from the germline V gene are SGHDT and YYEEEE. Deletions cut 0 bases from V and 7 bases from J, with 10 bases between.

The chain is built from TRBV10-3 and TRBJ2-3, with 10 bases fitting TRBD2. Germline trimming cut 7 bases from V and 1 base from J; bases unmatched to any gene: 11. Germline-derived CDR1 and CDR2 are ENHRY and SYGVKD. The CDR3 is 17 amino acids. The CDR3 sequence: CAIKALAGAGGTDTQYF. CDR3 nucleotide sequence: TGTGCCATCAAAGCCCTAGCGGGGGCTGGGGGCACAGATACGCAGTATTTT.

The chain employs TRBV5-1 and TRBJ1-2; D is unresolved. This CDR3 spans 15 amino acids. Trimming shortened V by 4 bases and J by 3 bases, and 16 bases separated the two germline ends. Germline assignment: CDR1 SGHRS and CDR2 YFSETQ. CDR3 coding DNA: TGCGCCAGCAGCCCGGTCGGGGAGGGCCACTATGGCTACACCTTC. Protein product: CASSPVGEGHYGYTF.